This entry features one TCR beta chain sequence. Antigen unknown. Germline trimming cut 3 bases from V and 4 bases from J; bases unmatched to any gene: 9. The CDR3 is 15 residues long. CDR1 KGHSH and CDR2 LQKENI come from the germline V gene. TCRdb keeps only in-frame clones here, not all; method: immunoSEQ multiplex PCR. The sample lists fewer than 65,000 clones, about 86% occurring once. The sample is drawn from a study of OX40 agonist ivuxolimab in advanced cancers. Overall study context: Averaging approximately 60 years in age, with a range of about 23 to 79, the cohort was 82.7% male. Study results and caveats: Partial responders dosed at 0.1-3.0 mg/kg displayed clonal expansion ranking among the lowest.

The chain couples TRBV18 to TRBJ2-7, with 7 bases that match TRBD2. This material consisted of CD4+ or CD8+ T cells sorted from blood, taken in a trial of the OX40 agonist ivuxolimab. This TCR came from an adult with an advanced solid tumor such as melanoma, head and neck, liver or kidney cancer. The CDR3 DNA reads TGTGCCAGCTCACCCCCTGGCGGGAGTCTGTACGAGCAGTACTTC. Residues: CASSPPGGSLYEQYF.